One sample yielded the 5 T cell receptor beta chains listed below, sequenced in a study of cytomegalovirus exposure and HLA in healthy donors. The data were produced by immunoSEQ multiplex PCR, yet TCRdb's version contains in-frame clones alone and is incomplete. The table has about 64,000 clones, about 89% seen once. The material sequenced was PBMCs. These receptors all come from a woman aged 18-35 years in good health and CMV-seronegative.

This chain connects TRBV28 to TRBJ1-1; D is ambiguous. Trimming shortened V by 7 bases and J by 4 bases, and 13 bases separated the two germline ends. CDR3 length: 13 amino acids. The germline gives CDR1 MDHEN, CDR2 SYDVKM. In nucleotides, the CDR3 is TGTGCCAGCAACGAAGCGGGGAGCACTGAAGCTTTCTTT. Amino acids: CASNEAGSTEAFF.

This rearrangement joins TRBV30 to TRBJ2-2, with 8 nucleotides matching TRBD1. V was pared by 1 base and J by 6 bases, with 4 bases of the junction left unmatched. CDR1 is GTSNPN, CDR2 SVGIG, per germline (reference sequence). The CDR3 extends over 14 amino acids. The CDR3 region has the DNA TGTGCCTGGAGTGCGGCAGGGGGCTCCGGGGAGCTGTTTTTT. Its protein is CAWSAAGGSGELFF.

The chain employs TRBV10-3 and TRBJ2-5, with 9 bases lining up with TRBD1. The CDR3 is made up of 17 amino acids. CDR1 and CDR2 from the germline V gene are ENHRY and SYGVKD. V was pared by 6 bases and J by 3 bases, with 14 bases of the junction left unmatched. DNA for the CDR3: TGTGCCATCAGGTCGGCCCCGGGACAGGGAGACGAAGAGACCCAGTACTTC. Its translation: CAIRSAPGQGDEETQYF.

This clone has just one count. The chain couples TRBV7-3 to TRBJ1-1; 9 bases line up with TRBD1. The CDR3 is 15 amino acids. The V gene end was trimmed by 5 bases and the J gene end by 1 base; junction bases not matched to a gene: 5. Germline V CDR1 and CDR2: SGHTA, FQGTGA. In DNA form, the CDR3 reads TGTGCCAGCAGCCCGGGGACAGGGTGGAACACTGAAGCTTTCTTT. Translation: CASSPGTGWNTEAFF.

This clone has a handful of counts. The rearrangement uses TRBV28 and TRBJ1-2; 7 bases align to TRBD1. V dropped 5 bases and J dropped 3; count of bases not matched to a gene: 0. The germline V gene encodes CDR1 MDHEN and CDR2 SYDVKM. The CDR3 covers 12 residues. The CDR3 DNA follows: TGTGCCAGCAGTACAGGGGACTATGGCTACACCTTC. This sequence encodes CASSTGDYGYTF.